These T cell receptor beta chains were read from a single sample in a study of T cell responses to AZD1222 COVID-19 vaccine. This table comes from immunoSEQ multiplex PCR, and its TCRdb copy is limited to in-frame clones, with some not included. The data hold roughly 54,000 clones, with roughly 90% observed a single time. Material: peripheral blood, obtained 28 days after the second AZD1222 dose. These receptors were taken from an adult who received the AZD1222 COVID-19 vaccine. Each CDR3 is given with its conserved first and last residue. A D gene is named only where the DNA matches it firmly. Clone size is not always given. Where it is, it says once, few, many or a class for expanded clones.

TGCGCCAGCAGCCAAGATCGCCCGGGAGTGAACACCGGGGAGCTGTTTTTT,CASSQDRPGVNTGELFF,TRBJ2-2,TRBV4-1,.,.
TGCAGCGTGAAGGACGGGAAGGGCACTGAAGCTTTCTTT,CSVKDGKGTEAFF,TRBJ1-1,TRBV29-1,once,.
TGTGCCAGCAGCCACCAGCGGAACACCGGGGAGCTGTTTTTT,CASSHQRNTGELFF,TRBJ2-2,TRBV3-1/TRBV3-2,.,.
TGTGCCACCAGTGATTCGAATCAGCCCCAGCATTTT,CATSDSNQPQHF,TRBJ1-5,TRBV24-1,.,.
TGTGCCAGTAGTATGGGGACTAGCGGTTACAATGAGCAGTTCTTC,CASSMGTSGYNEQFF,TRBJ2-1,TRBV19,once,TRBD2
TGCAGCGTTGGAGCAGGGCTGAACACTGAAGCTTTCTTT,CSVGAGLNTEAFF,TRBJ1-1,TRBV29-1,.,.
TGTGCCAGCAGCCTCAGGACAGGGGGCGCCAGCGGGGAGCTGTTTTTT,CASSLRTGGASGELFF,TRBJ2-2,TRBV7-2,.,TRBD1
TGCGCCAGCAGCTTGGGCTCCCCCCTATCCGGGACTAGCGGGAGAGATACGCAGTATTTT,CASSLGSPLSGTSGRDTQYF,TRBJ2-3,TRBV5-1,.,TRBD2
TGTGCCAGCAGCAAAGCGCTTTCCCGACCCGGGGGAGAAAAACTGTTTTTT,CASSKALSRPGGEKLFF,TRBJ1-4,TRBV21-1,.,.
TGTGCCAGCAGCAAAGGCAACCAGGGAGCGGGAATTGTTTACGAGCAGTACTTC,CASSKGNQGAGIVYEQYF,TRBJ2-7,TRBV21-1,.,.
TGTGCCAGCAGCTCTTTGTCAGGCGGGGAGCAGTTCTTC,CASSSLSGGEQFF,TRBJ2-1,TRBV7-9,.,.
TGTGCCAGCCAGCTGGGGGGAGGGCCCCTATACGAGCAGTACTTC,CASQLGGGPLYEQYF,TRBJ2-7,TRBV7-2,.,TRBD2
TGTGCCAGCAGCCAAGATAGGGACCAGCCCCAGCATTTT,CASSQDRDQPQHF,TRBJ1-5,TRBV3-1/TRBV3-2,.,.
TGTGCCAGCAGGCCGGACACCAACTCTGGAAACACCATATATTTT,CASRPDTNSGNTIYF,TRBJ1-3,TRBV6-5,.,.
TGTGCCAGCAGTGTCGACAGAGCCTACGAGCAGTACTTC,CASSVDRAYEQYF,TRBJ2-7,TRBV12-3/TRBV12-4,.,.
TGTGCCAGCAGCTTGGCCGCCGGCTCTGGAAACACCATATATTTT,CASSLAAGSGNTIYF,TRBJ1-3,TRBV5-8,.,.
TGTGCCAGCAGCCAAGAGGTAATCCCCTACGAGCAGTACTTC,CASSQEVIPYEQYF,TRBJ2-7,TRBV3-1/TRBV3-2,.,.
TGCGCCAGCAGCATCGCCGGGGCGATAGCGGGAGGGTACTACAATGAGCAGTTCTTC,CASSIAGAIAGGYYNEQFF,TRBJ2-1,TRBV5-1,.,TRBD2
TGTGCCAGCAGCTTAGGGACAGGGGGCGTGATAGCCCATAATTCACCCCTCCACTTT,CASSLGTGGVIAHNSPLHF,TRBJ1-6,TRBV7-2,.,TRBD1
TGTGCCAGCTCACCCGGGACTATTTTCTACGAGCAGTACTTC,CASSPGTIFYEQYF,TRBJ2-7,TRBV18,.,TRBD2
TGTGCCAGCAGCTTGTTAGAACGTTTGGGGCAACGGGGAACTGAAGCTTTCTTT,CASSLLERLGQRGTEAFF,TRBJ1-1,TRBV5-8,.,.
TGTGCCAGCAGCCAAGACCAAGCGGGAGCTGACGAGCAGTACTTC,CASSQDQAGADEQYF,TRBJ2-7,TRBV4-2,.,TRBD2
TGTGCCAGCAGTCGACTAGCAGAGGATACGCAGTATTTT,CASSRLAEDTQYF,TRBJ2-3,TRBV13,.,TRBD2
TGTGCCAGCTCCCGGGAGACAGGGCAAGCTTCACCCCTCCACTTT,CASSRETGQASPLHF,TRBJ1-6,TRBV18,.,TRBD1
TGTGCCAGCAGTTTATCGTCCCAGGTGACGGGCTACACCTTC,CASSLSSQVTGYTF,TRBJ1-2,TRBV27,.,.
TGTGCCAGCAGTCCCCGGACAGGGGTAAACTATGGCTACACCTTC,CASSPRTGVNYGYTF,TRBJ1-2,TRBV6-5,.,TRBD1
TGTGCCACCAGCAGGGACGGTAGTAGCAATCAGCCCCAGCATTTT,CATSRDGSSNQPQHF,TRBJ1-5,TRBV15,.,.
TGTGCCAGCAGCGAGACCCCAGGAAACACCATATATTTT,CASSETPGNTIYF,TRBJ1-3,TRBV3-1/TRBV3-2,.,.
TGTGCCAGCAGCTTAGACCACGGAAGAAAAGAGACCCAGTACTTC,CASSLDHGRKETQYF,TRBJ2-5,TRBV7-9,.,.
TGTGCCAGCAGCCAAGCTATGGCAGGCGGGAGGCACTCCGAGCAGTACTTC,CASSQAMAGGRHSEQYF,TRBJ2-7,TRBV3-1/TRBV3-2,.,TRBD2
TGTGCCAGCAGTGAATCTAGGGGTTCGCGTGGCTACACCTTC,CASSESRGSRGYTF,TRBJ1-2,TRBV25-1,.,.
TGTGCCAGCAGGTACCTCGAGACCCAGTACTTC,CASRYLETQYF,TRBJ2-5,TRBV12-3/TRBV12-4,.,.
TGTGCCAGTCCAGGGTACACTGAAGCTTTCTTT,CASPGYTEAFF,TRBJ1-1,TRBV19,.,.
TGTGCCAGCAGCCGTGGACTAGCGGAAGGGCCGTACAATGAGCAGTTCTTC,CASSRGLAEGPYNEQFF,TRBJ2-1,TRBV4-2,.,TRBD2
TGTGCCAGCAGCCAGGGTAGCCTAAGCAATCAGCCCCAGCATTTT,CASSQGSLSNQPQHF,TRBJ1-5,TRBV4-2,.,.
TGTGCCTGGAGTGGCGGGACCGCAAGGTCGGAGACTGAAGCTTTCTTT,CAWSGGTARSETEAFF,TRBJ1-1,TRBV30,.,.
TGCAGCGTTGAAGGCCCCGTGGAAACGGGGGTCAAACTGTTTTTT,CSVEGPVETGVKLFF,TRBJ1-4,TRBV29-1,.,.
TGCAGTGCTAGTACTGAGCGGGAGGGCGGGGAGCAGTACTTC,CSASTEREGGEQYF,TRBJ2-7,TRBV20-1,.,TRBD2
TGTGCCAGCAGCTTTCGGTCGGTTGAAGCTTTCTTT,CASSFRSVEAFF,TRBJ1-1,TRBV11-1,.,.
TGTGCCTGGAGTGGTGCTAGCGGGAGGGCCACCTACGAGCAGTACTTC,CAWSGASGRATYEQYF,TRBJ2-7,TRBV30,.,TRBD2
TGTGCCAGCAGCCAAGTTGTTCGGGGGCGATTTAACGAGCAGTACTTC,CASSQVVRGRFNEQYF,TRBJ2-7,TRBV4-2,.,.